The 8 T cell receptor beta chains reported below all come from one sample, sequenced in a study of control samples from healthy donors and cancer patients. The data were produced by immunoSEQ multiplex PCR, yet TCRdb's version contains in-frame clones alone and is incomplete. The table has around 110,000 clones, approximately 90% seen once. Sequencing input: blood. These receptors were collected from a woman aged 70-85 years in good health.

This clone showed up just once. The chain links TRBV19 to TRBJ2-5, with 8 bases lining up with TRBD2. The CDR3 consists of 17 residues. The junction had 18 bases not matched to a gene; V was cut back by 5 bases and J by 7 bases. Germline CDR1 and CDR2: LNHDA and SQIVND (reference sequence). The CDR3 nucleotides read TGTGCCAGTAGTCCGCGAGGGGCGGGGGGCCTCCGTGTGACCCAGTACTTC. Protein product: CASSPRGAGGLRVTQYF.

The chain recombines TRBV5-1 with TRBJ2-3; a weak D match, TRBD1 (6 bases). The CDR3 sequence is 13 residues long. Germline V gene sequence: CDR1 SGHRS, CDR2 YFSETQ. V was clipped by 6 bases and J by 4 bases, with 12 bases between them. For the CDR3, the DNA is TGCGCCAGCAAAGGGGGAGAACCAGATACGCAGTATTTT. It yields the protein CASKGGEPDTQYF.

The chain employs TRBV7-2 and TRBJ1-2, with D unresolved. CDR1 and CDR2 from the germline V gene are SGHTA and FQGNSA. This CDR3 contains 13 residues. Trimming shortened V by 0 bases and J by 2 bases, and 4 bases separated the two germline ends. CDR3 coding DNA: TGTGCCAGCAGCTTAGCCAGGAACTATGGCTACACCTTC. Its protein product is CASSLARNYGYTF. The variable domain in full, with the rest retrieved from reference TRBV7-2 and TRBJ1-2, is GAGVSQSPSNKVTEKGKDVELRCDPISGHTALYWYRQSLGQGLEFLIYFQGNSAPDKSGLPSDRFSAERTGGSVSTLTIQRTQQEDSAVYLCASSLARNYGYTFGSGTRLTVV.

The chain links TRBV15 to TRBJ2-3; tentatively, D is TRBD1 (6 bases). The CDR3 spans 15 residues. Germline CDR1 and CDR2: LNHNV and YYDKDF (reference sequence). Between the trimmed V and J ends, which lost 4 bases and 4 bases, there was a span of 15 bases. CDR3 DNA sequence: TGTGCCACCAGCAACTTGAGGGGGAGCTCAGATACGCAGTATTTT. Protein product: CATSNLRGSSDTQYF.

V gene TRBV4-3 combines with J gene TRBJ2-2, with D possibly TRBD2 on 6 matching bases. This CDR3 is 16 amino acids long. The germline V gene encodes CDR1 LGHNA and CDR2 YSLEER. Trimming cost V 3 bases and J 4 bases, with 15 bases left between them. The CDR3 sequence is CASSQELAQVTGELFF. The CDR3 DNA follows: TGCGCCAGCAGCCAGGAACTAGCTCAGGTCACCGGGGAGCTGTTTTTT.

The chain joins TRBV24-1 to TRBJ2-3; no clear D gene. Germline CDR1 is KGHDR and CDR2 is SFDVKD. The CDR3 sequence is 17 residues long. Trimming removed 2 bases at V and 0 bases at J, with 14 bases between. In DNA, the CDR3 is TGTGCCACCAGTGATTGGAGCCCGGGCAGAAGCACAGATACGCAGTATTTT. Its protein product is CATSDWSPGRSTDTQYF.

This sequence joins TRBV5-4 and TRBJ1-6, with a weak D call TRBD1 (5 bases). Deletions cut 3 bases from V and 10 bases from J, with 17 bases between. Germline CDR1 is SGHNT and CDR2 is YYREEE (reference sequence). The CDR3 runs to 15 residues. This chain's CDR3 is CASSSGGVGVSPLHF. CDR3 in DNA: TGTGCCAGCAGCTCCGGTGGGGTGGGGGTCTCACCCCTCCACTTT.

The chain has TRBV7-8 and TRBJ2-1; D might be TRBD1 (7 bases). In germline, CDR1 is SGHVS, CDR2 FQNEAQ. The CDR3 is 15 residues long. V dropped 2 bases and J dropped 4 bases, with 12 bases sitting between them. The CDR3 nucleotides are TGTGCCAGCAGCTTACAGGGGGGCCTATACAATGAGCAGTTCTTC. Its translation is CASSLQGGLYNEQFF.